The 10 T cell receptor beta chains presented below share a single source sample, sequenced in a study of breast tumors, draining lymph nodes, adjacent tissues. Samples came from axillary lymph nodes draining the breast cancer. A single record per CDR3 protein comes from TCRdb applying MiXCR to the multiplex PCR reads. The sample consists of about 300,000 distinct CDR3 sequences, 30% of them appearing once. Source material: axillary lymph node tissue. These receptors all come from a female donor with breast cancer. Some clones in this sample may be carry-over from other donors' samples.

This clonotype was recorded at least ten times. This chain connects TRBV20-1 to TRBJ2-5; D tentatively reads TRBD1 or TRBD2 (5 bases each). Germline lookup yields CDR1 DFQATT and CDR2 SNEGSKA (reference sequence). The CDR3 is 15 residues long. The V end was cut by 1 base, the J end by 1 base, with 13 bases between. For the CDR3, the DNA is TGCAGTGCTAGAGGTCCGGGACCAAGCCAAGAGACCCAGTACTTC. Translation: CSARGPGPSQETQYF.

With respect to this clonotype: A much larger clone sits a single nucleotide away, making a read error possible. The CDR3 loop reads CASSGGLAGGRNTDTQYF. DNA for the CDR3: TGTGCCAGCAGTGGCGGACTAGCGGGAGGGCGAAACACAGATACGCAGTATTTT. V gene TRBV6-4 combines with J gene TRBJ2-3; 15 positions agree with TRBD2. This CDR3 comprises 18 residues. The ends lost 4 bases at V and 2 bases at J; junction bases unmatched: 7. Germline assignment: CDR1 MRHNA and CDR2 SNTAGT.

Ten or more counts support this clonotype. V and J are TRBV10-3 and TRBJ2-7; 7 bases agree with TRBD1. The CDR3 has 14 amino acids. Unmatched junction bases numbered 5, after V lost 6 bases and J lost 0 bases. From germline, CDR1 is ENHRY and CDR2 SYGVKD. CDR3 region: CAIRDRVGSYEQYF. Here the CDR3 DNA reads TGTGCCATCAGAGACAGGGTAGGCTCCTACGAGCAGTACTTC.

The rearrangement uses TRBV5-8 and TRBJ1-2; 7 bases map to TRBD1. Germline V gene data show CDR1 as SGHTS and CDR2 as YDEGEE. Trimming removed 1 base from V and 11 bases from J; junction bases left unmatched: 8. The CDR3 contains 13 residues. The DNA of the CDR3 is TGTGCCAGCAGCTTGAAATACCGGGACAGATACACCTTC. Translation gives CASSLKYRDRYTF.

The table lists this clonotype with a count of one. This could be a read error, since a much larger clone is one nucleotide away. This chain connects TRBV6-1 to TRBJ2-1; TRBD1 is a possible D gene (7 bases). The CDR3 has 15 amino acids. Looked up from germline, CDR1 is MNHNS and CDR2 is SASEGT. This CDR3 reads CASSKAQGGYNEQFF. Here the CDR3 DNA reads TGTGCCAGCAGTAAAGCGCAGGGGGGATACAATGAGCAGTTCTTC.

This clonotype was seen at least ten times. The chain uses TRBV2 and TRBJ2-3; a weak D match, TRBD2 (7 bases). CDR1 and CDR2 from the germline V gene are SNHLY and FYNNEI. This CDR3 contains 16 residues. Trimming pared 6 bases from V and 0 bases from J, leaving 16 bases between. CDR3 amino acids: CASSKGGAWSTDTQYF. CDR3 in DNA: TGTGCCAGCAGCAAAGGGGGGGCCTGGAGCACAGATACGCAGTATTTT. Complete variable domain (other parts from reference TRBV2 and TRBJ2-3): EPEVTQTPSHQVTQMGQEVILRCVPISNHLYFYWYRQILGQKVEFLVSFYNNEISEKSEIFDDQFSVERPDGSNFTLKIRSTKLEDSAMYFCASSKGGAWSTDTQYFGPGTRLTVL.

The J gene is TRBJ1-1, the V gene TRBV5-1; D uncertain. From germline, CDR1 is SGHRS and CDR2 YFSETQ. This CDR3 has 13 amino acids. Trimming took off 6 bases at V and 0 bases at J, with 9 bases between the two ends. The CDR3 nucleotides read TGCGCCAGCATGGGAGCCTTGAACACTGAAGCTTTCTTT. As protein: CASMGALNTEAFF.

The rearrangement joins TRBV12-3 or TRBV12-4 to TRBJ1-4; D is unclear. The CDR3 contains 16 residues. Trimming took off 2 bases at V and 8 bases at J, with 18 bases between the two ends. The CDR3 sequence is CASSLLEGRTEEKLFF. The CDR3 DNA sequence: TGTGCCAGCAGTTTATTAGAAGGGAGGACTGAAGAAAAACTGTTTTTT.

This clonotype occurred many times. The CDR3 DNA is TGTGCCAGCAGCTTAGTCGCTGGTTCAGGAAACACCATATATTTT. Its translation: CASSLVAGSGNTIYF. The rearrangement joins TRBV7-2 to TRBJ1-3; D is uncertain. The CDR3 consists of 15 residues. CDR1 is SGHTA and CDR2 is FQGNSA in the germline V gene. Trimming cost V 1 base and J 4 bases, with 11 bases left between them.

There are many counts of this clonotype. The CDR3 reads CASSLQGNTIYF. Here the CDR3 DNA reads TGTGCCAGCAGTTTACAGGGAAACACCATATATTTT. The chain has TRBV7-8 and TRBJ1-3; unclear D gene. Per germline, CDR1 SGHVS and CDR2 FQNEAQ. Trimming cost V 6 bases and J 4 bases, with 7 bases left between them. The CDR3 contains 12 residues.